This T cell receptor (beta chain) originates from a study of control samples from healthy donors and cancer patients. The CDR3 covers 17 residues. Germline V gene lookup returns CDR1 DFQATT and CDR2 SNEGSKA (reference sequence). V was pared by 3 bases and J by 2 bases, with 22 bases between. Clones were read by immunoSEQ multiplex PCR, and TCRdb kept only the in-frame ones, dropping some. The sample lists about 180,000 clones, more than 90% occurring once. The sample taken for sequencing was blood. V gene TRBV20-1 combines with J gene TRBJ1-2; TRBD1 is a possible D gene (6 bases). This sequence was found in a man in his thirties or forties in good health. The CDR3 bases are TGCAGTGCTAGTCCTGTTGGGGGAACAGGGAGGAACTATGGCTACACCTTC. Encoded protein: CSASPVGGTGRNYGYTF.